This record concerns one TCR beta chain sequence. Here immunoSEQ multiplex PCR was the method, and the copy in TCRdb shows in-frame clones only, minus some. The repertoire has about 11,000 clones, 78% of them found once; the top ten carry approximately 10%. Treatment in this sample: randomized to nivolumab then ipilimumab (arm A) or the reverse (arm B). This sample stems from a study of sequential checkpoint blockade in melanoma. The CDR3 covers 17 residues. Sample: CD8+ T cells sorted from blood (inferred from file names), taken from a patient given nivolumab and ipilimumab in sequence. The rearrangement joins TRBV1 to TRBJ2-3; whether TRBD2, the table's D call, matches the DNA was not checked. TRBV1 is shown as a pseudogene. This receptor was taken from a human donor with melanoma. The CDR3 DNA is TGCACCAGCAGCCAACACAAGCGGAAGATGATAACAGATACGCAGTATTTT. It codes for CTSSQHKRKMITDTQYF.